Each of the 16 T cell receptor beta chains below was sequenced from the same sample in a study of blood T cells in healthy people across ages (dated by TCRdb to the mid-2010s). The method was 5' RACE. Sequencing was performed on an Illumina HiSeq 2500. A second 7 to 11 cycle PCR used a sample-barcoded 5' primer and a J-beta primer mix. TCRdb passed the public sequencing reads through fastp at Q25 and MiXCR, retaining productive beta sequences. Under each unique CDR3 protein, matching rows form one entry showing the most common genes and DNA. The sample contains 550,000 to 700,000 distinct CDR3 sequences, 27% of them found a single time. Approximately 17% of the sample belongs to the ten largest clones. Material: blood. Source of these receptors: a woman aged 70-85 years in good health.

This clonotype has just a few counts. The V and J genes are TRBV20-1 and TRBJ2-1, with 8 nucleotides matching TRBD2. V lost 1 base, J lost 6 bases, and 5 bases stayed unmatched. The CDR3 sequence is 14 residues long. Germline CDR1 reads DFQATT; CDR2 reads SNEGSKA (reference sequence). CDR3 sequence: CSARGAGGGNEQFF. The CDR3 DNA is TGCAGTGCTAGAGGCGCGGGGGGCGGCAATGAGCAGTTCTTC.

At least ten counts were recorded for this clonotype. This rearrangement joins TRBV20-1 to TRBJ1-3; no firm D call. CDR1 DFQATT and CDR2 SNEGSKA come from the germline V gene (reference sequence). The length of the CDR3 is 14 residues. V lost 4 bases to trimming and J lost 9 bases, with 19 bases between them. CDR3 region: CSATDSAGEGTIYF. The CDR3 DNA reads TGCAGTGCTACGGATTCAGCAGGAGAGGGCACCATATATTTT.

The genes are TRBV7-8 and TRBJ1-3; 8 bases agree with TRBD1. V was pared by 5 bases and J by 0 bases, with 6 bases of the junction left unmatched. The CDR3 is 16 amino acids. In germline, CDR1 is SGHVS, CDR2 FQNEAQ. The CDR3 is CASSIRTGNSGNTIYF. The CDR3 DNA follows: TGTGCCAGCAGCATTCGGACAGGGAACTCTGGAAACACCATATATTTT.

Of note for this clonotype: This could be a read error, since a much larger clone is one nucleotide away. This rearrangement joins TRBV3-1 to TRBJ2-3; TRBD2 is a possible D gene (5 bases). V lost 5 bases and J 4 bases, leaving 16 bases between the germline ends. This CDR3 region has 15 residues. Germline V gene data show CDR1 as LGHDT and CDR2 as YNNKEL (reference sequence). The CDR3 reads CASSARAGSADTQYF. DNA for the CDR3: TGTGCCAGCAGCGCCCGAGCAGGTAGCGCAGATACGCAGTATTTT.

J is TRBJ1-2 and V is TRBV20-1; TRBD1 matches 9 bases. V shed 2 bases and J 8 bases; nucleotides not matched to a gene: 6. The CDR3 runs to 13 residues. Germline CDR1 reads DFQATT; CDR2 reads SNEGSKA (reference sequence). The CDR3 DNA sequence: TGCAGTGCTAGAATGGGACAGGGTGACGGCTACACCTTC. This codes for CSARMGQGDGYTF.

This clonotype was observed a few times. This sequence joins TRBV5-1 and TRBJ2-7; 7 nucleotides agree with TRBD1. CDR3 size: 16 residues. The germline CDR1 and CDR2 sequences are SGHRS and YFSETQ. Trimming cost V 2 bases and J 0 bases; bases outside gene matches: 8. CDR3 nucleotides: TGCGCCAGCAGCTTAGACCCACAGGGGAGCTCCTACGAGCAGTACTTC. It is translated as CASSLDPQGSSYEQYF. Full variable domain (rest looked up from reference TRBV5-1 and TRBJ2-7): KAGVTQTPRYLIKTRGQQVTLSCSPISGHRSVSWYQQTPGQGLQFLFEYFSETQRNKGNFPGRFSGRQFSNSRSEMNVSTLELGDSALYLCASSLDPQGSSYEQYFGPGTRLTVT.

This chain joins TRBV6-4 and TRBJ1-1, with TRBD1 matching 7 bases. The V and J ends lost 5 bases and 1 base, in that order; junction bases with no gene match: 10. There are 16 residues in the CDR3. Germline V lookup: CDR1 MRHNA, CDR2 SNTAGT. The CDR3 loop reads CASSTTDDRENTEAFF. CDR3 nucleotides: TGTGCCAGCAGTACCACAGACGACAGGGAGAACACTGAAGCTTTCTTT.

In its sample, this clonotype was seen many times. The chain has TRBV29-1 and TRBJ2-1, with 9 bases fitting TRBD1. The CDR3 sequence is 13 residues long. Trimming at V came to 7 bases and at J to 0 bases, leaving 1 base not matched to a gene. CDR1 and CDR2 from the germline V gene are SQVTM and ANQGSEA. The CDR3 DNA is TGCAGCGGGGACAGGGCCTCCTACAATGAGCAGTTCTTC. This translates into CSGDRASYNEQFF.

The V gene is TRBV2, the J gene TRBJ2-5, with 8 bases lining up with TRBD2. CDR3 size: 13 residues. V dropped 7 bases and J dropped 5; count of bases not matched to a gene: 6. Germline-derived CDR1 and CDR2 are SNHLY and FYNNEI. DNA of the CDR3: TGTGCCAGCACCGGGGGGGCGTTGGAGACCCAGTACTTC. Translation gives CASTGGALETQYF.

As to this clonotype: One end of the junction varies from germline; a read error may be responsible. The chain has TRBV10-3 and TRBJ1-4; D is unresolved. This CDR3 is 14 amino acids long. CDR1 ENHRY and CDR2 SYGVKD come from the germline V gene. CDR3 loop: CATSESQILEKLLF. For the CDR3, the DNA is TGTGCCACCAGTGAGTCGCAGATACTTGAAAAACTGCTTTTT.

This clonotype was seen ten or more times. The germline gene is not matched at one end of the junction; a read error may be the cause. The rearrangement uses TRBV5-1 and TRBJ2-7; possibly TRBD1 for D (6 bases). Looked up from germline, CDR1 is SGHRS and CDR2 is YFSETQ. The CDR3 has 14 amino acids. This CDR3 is CASSLQGPSYEQYF. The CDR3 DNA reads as TGTGCCAGCAGCCTTCAGGGGCCCTCCTACGAGCAGTACTTC.

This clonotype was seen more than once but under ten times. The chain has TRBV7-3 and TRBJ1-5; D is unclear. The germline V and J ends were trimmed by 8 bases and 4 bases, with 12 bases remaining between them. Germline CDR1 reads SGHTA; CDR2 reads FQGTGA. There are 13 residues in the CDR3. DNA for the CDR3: TGTGCCAGCGCGGCGGGGAGTAATCAGCCCCAGCATTTT. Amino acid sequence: CASAAGSNQPQHF.

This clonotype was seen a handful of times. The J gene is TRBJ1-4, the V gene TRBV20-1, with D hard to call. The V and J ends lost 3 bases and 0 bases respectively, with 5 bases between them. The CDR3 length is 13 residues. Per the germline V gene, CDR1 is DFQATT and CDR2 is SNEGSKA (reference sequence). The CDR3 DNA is TGCAGTGCTAGCCAGTCAACTAATGAAAAACTGTTTTTT. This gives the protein CSASQSTNEKLFF.

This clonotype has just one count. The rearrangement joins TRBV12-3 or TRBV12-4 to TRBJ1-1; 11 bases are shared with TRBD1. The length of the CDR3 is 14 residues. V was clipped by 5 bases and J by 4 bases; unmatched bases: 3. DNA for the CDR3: TGTGCCAGCAGTCGGACAGGGGGCATCACTGAAGCTTTCTTT. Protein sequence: CASSRTGGITEAFF.

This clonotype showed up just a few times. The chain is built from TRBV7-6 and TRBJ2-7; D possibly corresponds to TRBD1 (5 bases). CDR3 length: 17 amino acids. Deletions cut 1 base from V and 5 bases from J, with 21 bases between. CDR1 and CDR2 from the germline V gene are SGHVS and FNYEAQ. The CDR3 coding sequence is TGTGCCAGCAGCTTAGGGGGCCGGCAGGGATACCCTAACGAGCAGTACTTC. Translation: CASSLGGRQGYPNEQYF.

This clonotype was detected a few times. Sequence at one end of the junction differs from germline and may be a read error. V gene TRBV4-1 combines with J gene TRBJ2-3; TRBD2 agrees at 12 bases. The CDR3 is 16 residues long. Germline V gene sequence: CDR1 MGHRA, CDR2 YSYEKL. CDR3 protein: CASSQRTSGITDTRYF. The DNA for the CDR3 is TGCGCCAGCAGCCAAAGGACTAGCGGGATCACAGATACGCGGTATTTT.